These 11 T cell receptor beta chains were sequenced from one sample in a study of cytotoxic CD8 clonotypes in ibrutinib-treated CLL. Sequencing was performed with immunoSEQ multiplex PCR; in TCRdb, only in-frame clones are kept and a portion is missing. Here the sample spans roughly 97,000 clones, roughly 80% being singletons. The sample was PBMCs, taken after 12 months of ibrutinib treatment. The receptors stem from a human donor with chronic lymphocytic leukemia.

This chain connects TRBV30 to TRBJ1-5; 8 bases agree with TRBD1. The CDR3 covers 19 residues. Looked up from germline, CDR1 is GTSNPN and CDR2 is SVGIG (reference sequence). The ends lost 0 bases at V and 5 bases at J; junction bases unmatched: 18. CDR3 region: CAWSVLGYRICRGHQPQHF. CDR3 DNA sequence: TGTGCCTGGAGTGTATTAGGGTATAGAATTTGCAGGGGGCATCAGCCCCAGCATTTT.

The gene calls are TRBV28 and TRBJ2-1; D is tentatively TRBD1 or TRBD2 (5 bases each). Germline V gives CDR1 MDHEN, CDR2 SYDVKM. The CDR3 runs 13 residues. Trimming left V 8 bases short and J 1 base short, with 9 bases between. The CDR3 sequence is CASRGRSYNEQFF. For the CDR3, the DNA is TGTGCCAGCCGGGGCAGGTCCTACAATGAGCAGTTCTTC.

The chain carries TRBV6-6 and TRBJ1-2; tentatively, D is TRBD1 (5 bases). The germline CDR1 and CDR2 sequences are MNHNY and SVGAGI (reference sequence). V was clipped by 2 bases and J by 6 bases, with 19 bases between them. CDR3 length: 16 residues. The CDR3 spells CASSYDGRVNTNGYTF. In DNA form, the CDR3 reads TGTGCCAGCAGTTACGATGGCAGGGTTAACACAAATGGCTACACCTTC.

CDR3 residues: CASLASRGGTGELFF. As DNA, the CDR3 is TGTGCCAGCTTGGCGTCCAGGGGGGGCACCGGGGAGCTGTTTTTT. This chain connects TRBV28 to TRBJ2-2; the D call may be TRBD1 or TRBD2 (7 bases each). Germline loops: CDR1 MDHEN, CDR2 SYDVKM. The ends were cut back, 8 bases at V and 4 bases at J, with 17 bases in the middle. The CDR3 consists of 15 residues.

This chain connects TRBV11-3 to TRBJ2-7, with D possibly TRBD1 on 7 matching bases. CDR3 length equals 16 residues. CDR1 is SGHNT, CDR2 YENEEA, per germline. Trimming removed 0 bases from V and 3 bases from J, with 15 bases in between. The CDR3 sequence: CASSLDVAGGFYEQYF. The CDR3 DNA reads TGTGCCAGCAGCTTAGATGTAGCAGGGGGGTTCTACGAGCAGTACTTC.

This clone has only one observation. The chain has TRBV7-2 and TRBJ1-1; 8 bases are shared with TRBD1. V lost 1 base to trimming and J lost 0 bases; unmatched junction nucleotides: 4. Germline V gene lookup returns CDR1 SGHTA and CDR2 FQGNSA. The CDR3 contains 16 residues. For the CDR3, the DNA is TGTGCCAGCAGCTTAGTTGCAGGGGGCCTGAACACTGAAGCTTTCTTT. Residues: CASSLVAGGLNTEAFF.

The J gene is TRBJ2-7, the V gene TRBV7-8, with TRBD1 matching 7 bases. The ends lost 2 bases at V and 7 bases at J; junction bases unmatched: 8. The CDR3 is made up of 14 amino acids. Germline values: CDR1 SGHVS, CDR2 FQNEAQ. In DNA form, the CDR3 reads TGTGCCAGCAGCTTAAGCGACAGGGTGTGGGAGCAGTACTTC. As protein: CASSLSDRVWEQYF.

The count of this clone is one. The chain employs TRBV7-2 and TRBJ1-5; D call uncertain. This CDR3 has 16 amino acids. With 1 base removed from V and 3 bases from J, the gap between germline ends came to 13 bases. Per the germline V gene, CDR1 is SGHTA and CDR2 is FQGNSA. CDR3 sequence reads: CASSLGASIYNQPQHF. The CDR3 coding sequence is TGTGCCAGCAGCTTAGGAGCCAGCATTTACAATCAGCCCCAGCATTTT.

This clone was counted between two and nine times. Different DNA sequences within this sample yield the same CDR3. The V gene is TRBV7-3, the J gene TRBJ1-1; D unclear. The CDR3 length is 13 residues. Trimming left V 5 bases short and J 1 base short, with 8 bases between. Germline loops: CDR1 SGHTA, CDR2 FQGTGA. This CDR3 reads CASSLQENTEAFF. The CDR3 DNA reads as TGTGCCAGCAGCCTTCAAGAGAACACTGAAGCTTTCTTT. Complete variable domain (other parts from reference TRBV7-3 and TRBJ1-1): GAGVSQTPSNKVTEKGKYVELRCDPISGHTALYWYRQSLGQGPEFLIYFQGTGAADDSGLPNDRFFAVRPEGSVSTLKIQRTERGDSAVYLCASSLQENTEAFFGQGTRLTVV.

J is TRBJ1-5 and V is TRBV19, with D possibly TRBD1 on 5 matching bases. The CDR3 extends over 17 amino acids. V dropped 1 base and J dropped 1 base, with 14 bases sitting between them. Germline V gene lookup returns CDR1 LNHDA and CDR2 SQIVND (reference sequence). This CDR3 reads CASSIGQKGRSNQPQHF. The CDR3, as DNA: TGTGCCAGTAGTATAGGTCAGAAGGGACGAAGCAATCAGCCCCAGCATTTT. The full variable domain, with the rest looked up from reference TRBV19 and TRBJ1-5, is DGGITQSPKYLFRKEGQNVTLSCEQNLNHDAMYWYRQDPGQGLRLIYYSQIVNDFQKGDIAEGYSVSREKKESFPLTVTSAQKNPTAFYLCASSIGQKGRSNQPQHFGDGTRLSIL.

V usage is TRBV6-1 and J usage is TRBJ1-1; TRBD1 aligns across 7 bases. CDR3 length equals 12 residues. Germline V gives CDR1 MNHNS, CDR2 SASEGT. The V segment lost 5 bases and the J segment 9 bases; nucleotides outside the gene matches: 6. The CDR3 nucleotides are TGTGCCAGCAGTTTTCCGGGACAGCAAGCTTTCTTT. It yields the protein CASSFPGQQAFF.